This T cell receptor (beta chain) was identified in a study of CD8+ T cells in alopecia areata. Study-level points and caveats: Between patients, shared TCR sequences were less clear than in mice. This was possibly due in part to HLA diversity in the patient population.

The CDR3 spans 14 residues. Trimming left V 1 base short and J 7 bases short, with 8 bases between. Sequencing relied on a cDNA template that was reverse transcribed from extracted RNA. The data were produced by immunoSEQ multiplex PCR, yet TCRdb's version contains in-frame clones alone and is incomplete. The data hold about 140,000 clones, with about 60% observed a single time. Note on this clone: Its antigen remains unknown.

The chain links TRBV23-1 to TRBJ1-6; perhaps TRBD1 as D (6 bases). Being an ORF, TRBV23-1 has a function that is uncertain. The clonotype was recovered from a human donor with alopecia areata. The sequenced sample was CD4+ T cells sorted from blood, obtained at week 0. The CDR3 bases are TGCGCCAGCAGTCAATGGACAGCCAATTCACCCCTCCACTTT. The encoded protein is CASSQWTANSPLHF.